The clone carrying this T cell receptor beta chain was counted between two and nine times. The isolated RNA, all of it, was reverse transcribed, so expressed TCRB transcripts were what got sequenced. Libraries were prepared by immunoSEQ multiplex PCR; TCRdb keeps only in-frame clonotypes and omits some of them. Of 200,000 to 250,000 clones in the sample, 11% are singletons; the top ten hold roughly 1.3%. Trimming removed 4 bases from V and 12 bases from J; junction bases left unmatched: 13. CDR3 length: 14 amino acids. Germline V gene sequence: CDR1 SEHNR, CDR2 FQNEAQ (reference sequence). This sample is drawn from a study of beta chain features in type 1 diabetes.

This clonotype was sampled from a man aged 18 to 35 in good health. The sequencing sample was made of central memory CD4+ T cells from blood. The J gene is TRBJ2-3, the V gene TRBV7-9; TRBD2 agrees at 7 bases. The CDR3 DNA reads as TGTGCCAGCAGCTATGGGTCGGGAGGACCCACCCAGTATTTT. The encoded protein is CASSYGSGGPTQYF.